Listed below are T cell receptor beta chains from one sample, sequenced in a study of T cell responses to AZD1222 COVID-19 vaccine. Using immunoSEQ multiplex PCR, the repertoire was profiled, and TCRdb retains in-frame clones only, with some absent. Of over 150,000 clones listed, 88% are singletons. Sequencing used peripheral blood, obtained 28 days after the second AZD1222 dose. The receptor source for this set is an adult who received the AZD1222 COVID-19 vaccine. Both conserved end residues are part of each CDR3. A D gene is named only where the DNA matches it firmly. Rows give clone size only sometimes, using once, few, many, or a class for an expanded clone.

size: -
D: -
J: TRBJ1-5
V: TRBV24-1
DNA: TGTGCCACCAGTGATCCGTCGTCGGTCAGCAATCAGCCCCAGCATTTT
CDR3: CATSDPSSVSNQPQHF

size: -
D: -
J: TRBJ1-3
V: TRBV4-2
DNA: TGTGCCAGCAGCCAAGAGGTGGGGGGCGAGAGGAGCTCTGGAAACACCATATATTTT
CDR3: CASSQEVGGERSSGNTIYF

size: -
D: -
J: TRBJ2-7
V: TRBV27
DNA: TGTGCCAGCAGTCCCAGATGGGCAGACGAGCAGTACTTC
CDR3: CASSPRWADEQYF

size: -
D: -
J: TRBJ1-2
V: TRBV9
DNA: TGTGCCAGCAGCGAACAGGGAACCTATGGCTACACCTTC
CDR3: CASSEQGTYGYTF

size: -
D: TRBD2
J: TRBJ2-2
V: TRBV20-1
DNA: TGCAGTGCTAGTACCGGGACTAGCGGGGGACGAGCCGGGGAGCTGTTTTTT
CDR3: CSASTGTSGGRAGELFF

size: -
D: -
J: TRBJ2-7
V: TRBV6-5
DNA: TGTGCCAGCCGGGACCCTTTCTACGAGCAGTACTTC
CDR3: CASRDPFYEQYF

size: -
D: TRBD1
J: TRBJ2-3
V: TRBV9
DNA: TGTGCCAGCAGCGTACAGGGGGCCGGCACAGATACGCAGTATTTT
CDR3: CASSVQGAGTDTQYF

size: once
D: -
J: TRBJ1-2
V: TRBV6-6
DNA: TGTGCCAGCAGTTACGAGTGGGGGGGCAGAGGTGACGGCTACACCTTC
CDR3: CASSYEWGGRGDGYTF

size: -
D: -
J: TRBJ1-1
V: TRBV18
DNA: TGTGCCAGCTCACGAGGCTCAAACCCCACTGAAGCTTTCTTT
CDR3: CASSRGSNPTEAFF

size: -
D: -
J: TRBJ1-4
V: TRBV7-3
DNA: TGTGCCAGCAGCTTAACCGCGGCCCGGACGGAAAAACTGTTTTTT
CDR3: CASSLTAARTEKLFF

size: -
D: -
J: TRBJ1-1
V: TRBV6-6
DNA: TGTGCCAGCAGACTTACAGGGTTCACTGAAGCTTTCTTT
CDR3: CASRLTGFTEAFF

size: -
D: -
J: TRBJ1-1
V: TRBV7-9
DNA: TGTGCCAGCAGCAAGCAGGGAGGGAACACTGAAGCTTTCTTT
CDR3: CASSKQGGNTEAFF

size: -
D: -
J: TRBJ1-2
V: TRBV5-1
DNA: TGCGCCAGCAAAGAGGGGCGGACACGAAGTAACTATGGCTACACCTTC
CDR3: CASKEGRTRSNYGYTF

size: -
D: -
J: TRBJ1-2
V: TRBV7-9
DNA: TGTGCCAGCAGCTCAGGACAGCGGAACTATGGCTACACCTTC
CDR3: CASSSGQRNYGYTF

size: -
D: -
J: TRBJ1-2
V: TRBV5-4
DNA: TGTGCCAGCAGCCTCTGGTCCTCCTCGTATGGCTACACCTTC
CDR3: CASSLWSSSYGYTF

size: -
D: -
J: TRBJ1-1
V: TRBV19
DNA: TGTGCCAGTAGTATTGCCTCAGGGGTAAAGACTGAAGCTTTCTTT
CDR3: CASSIASGVKTEAFF

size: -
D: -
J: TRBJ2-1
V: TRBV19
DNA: TGTGCCAGTAATTGGGGGGCCCGCGTCAATGAGCAGTTCTTC
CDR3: CASNWGARVNEQFF

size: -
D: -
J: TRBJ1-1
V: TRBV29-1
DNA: TGCAGCGTCTACGAGTGGGGGGGCACTGAAGCTTTCTTT
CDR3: CSVYEWGGTEAFF

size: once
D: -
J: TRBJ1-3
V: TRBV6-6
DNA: TGTGCCAGCAGTTACCCAACAGGTTCTGGAAACACCATATATTTT
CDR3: CASSYPTGSGNTIYF

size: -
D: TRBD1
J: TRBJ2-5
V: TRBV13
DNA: TGTGCCAGCAGCTCGGGACAGGTCCAAGAGACCCAGTACTTC
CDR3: CASSSGQVQETQYF

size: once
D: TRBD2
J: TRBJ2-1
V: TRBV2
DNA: TGTGCCAGCAGCCTAGCGGGGGGTTACAATGAGCAGTTCTTC
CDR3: CASSLAGGYNEQFF

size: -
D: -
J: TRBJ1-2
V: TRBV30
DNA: TGTGCCTGGAGCCGGGGCCTTAACTATGGCTACACCTTC
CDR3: CAWSRGLNYGYTF

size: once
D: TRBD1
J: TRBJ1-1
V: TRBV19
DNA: TGTGCCAGTAGTCCGGATTGGACAGGGGGTTTGAACACTGAAGCTTTCTTT
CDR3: CASSPDWTGGLNTEAFF

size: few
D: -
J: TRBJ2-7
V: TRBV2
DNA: TGTGCCAGCGGGGGAGTAGCGAGCGGCGAGCAGTACTTC
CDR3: CASGGVASGEQYF

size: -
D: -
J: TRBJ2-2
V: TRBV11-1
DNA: TGTGCCAGCAGCTTATTGGGGGTGGTGGCCGGGGAGCTGTTTTTT
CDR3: CASSLLGVVAGELFF

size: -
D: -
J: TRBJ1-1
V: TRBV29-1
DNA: TGCAGCGTTGAACGAGGGCGTGAAGCTTTCTTT
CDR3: CSVERGREAFF

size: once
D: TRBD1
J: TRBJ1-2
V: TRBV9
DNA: TGTGCCAGCAGCGGGACAGGGAGAGTAGGTGGCTACACCTTC
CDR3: CASSGTGRVGGYTF

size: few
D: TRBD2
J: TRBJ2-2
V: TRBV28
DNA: TGTGCCAGCAGTTCCGGACTAGCGGGGGTCGCGAACACCGGGGAGCTGTTTTTT
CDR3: CASSSGLAGVANTGELFF

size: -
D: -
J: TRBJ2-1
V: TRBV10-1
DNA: TGCGCCAGCAGTGGAGGGAATCCCATCAATGAGCAGTTCTTC
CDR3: CASSGGNPINEQFF

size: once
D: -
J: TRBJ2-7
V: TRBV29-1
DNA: TGCAGCGTTCAGGGGGGACGGTACGAGCAGTACTTC
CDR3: CSVQGGRYEQYF

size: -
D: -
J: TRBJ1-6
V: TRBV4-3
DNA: TGCGCCAGCAGCCAAGATCCGGCAGGTAGCTCCTATAATTCACCCCTCCACTTT
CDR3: CASSQDPAGSSYNSPLHF

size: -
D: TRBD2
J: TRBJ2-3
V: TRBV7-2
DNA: TGTGCCAGCAGCTCCAGACTAGCGACTAGCACAGATACGCAGTATTTT
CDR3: CASSSRLATSTDTQYF

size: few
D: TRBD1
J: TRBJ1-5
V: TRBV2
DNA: TGTGCCAGCAGTGAAACGGGACAGAAAAATCAGCCCCAGCATTTT
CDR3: CASSETGQKNQPQHF

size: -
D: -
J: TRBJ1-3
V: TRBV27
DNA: TGTGCCAGCAGCCTAACAGCCTCTGGAAACACCATATATTTT
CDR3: CASSLTASGNTIYF

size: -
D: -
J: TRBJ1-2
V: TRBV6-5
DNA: TGTGCCAGCAGTTTACAGGAATCGATTTCTAACTATGGCTACACCTTC
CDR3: CASSLQESISNYGYTF

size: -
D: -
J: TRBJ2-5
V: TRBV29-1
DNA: TGCAGCGTCGGGACGGACCAAGAGACCCAGTACTTC
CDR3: CSVGTDQETQYF

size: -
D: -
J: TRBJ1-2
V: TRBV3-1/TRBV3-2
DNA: TGTGCCAGCAGCCAAGGGACGACGAACTATGGCTACACCTTC
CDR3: CASSQGTTNYGYTF

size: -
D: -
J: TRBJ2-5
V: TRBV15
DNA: TGTGCCACCAGCAGGGTTAGCGTACAAGAGACCCAGTACTTC
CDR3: CATSRVSVQETQYF

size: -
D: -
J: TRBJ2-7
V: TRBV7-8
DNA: TGTGCCAGCAGCACCGACAGGAGCGCCTACGAGCAGTACTTC
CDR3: CASSTDRSAYEQYF

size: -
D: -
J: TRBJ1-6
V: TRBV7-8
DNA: TGTGCCAGCACCCGGACTCCTGGGAATTCACCCCTCCACTTT
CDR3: CASTRTPGNSPLHF

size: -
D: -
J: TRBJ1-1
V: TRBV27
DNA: TGTGCCAGCGCCACGCGGCGGGTGATAACTGAAGCTTTCTTT
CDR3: CASATRRVITEAFF

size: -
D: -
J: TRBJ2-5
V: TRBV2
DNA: TGTGCCAGCAGTGACAGACCCCAAGAGACCCAGTACTTC
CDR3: CASSDRPQETQYF